Included here is one TCR beta chain sequence, with context. Its antigen is currently not known. Base qualities are not provided; no much larger clone lies one nucleotide away. For this chain, trimming is 6 bases at the V end and 7 bases at the J end, and the number of junction bases without a gene match is 5. Including the terminal cysteine and phenylalanine, the CDR3 comprises 14 residues. Left in the record is the CDR3 DNA by itself, 42 bases read in frame from the first base. For CDR1 and CDR2, the germline V gene lists MDHEN and SYDVKM. These data originate in a study of blood T cell repertoires in COVID-19 (TCRdb year 2020). About the study as a whole: Samples from collaborators originated in the United States, Italy and Spain and spanned both the acute and convalescent phases of COVID-19. Where HLA class I and class II types were available, the types were taken from metadata supplied by the sample provider, not from assay-based typing. The material from the prospective study consisted of cDNA or gDNA derived from T cells, B-cell-depleted T cells, or PBMCs. The repertoires were released in a freely available public database intended as a resource for research on the immune response to SARS-CoV-2. Sample metadata almost always included a de-identified subject ID, COVID-19 status, age in years and sex. The dataset comprised deeply sampled blood TCRbeta repertoires from subjects exposed to, actively infected with, or recovered from COVID-19. The samples were drawn from the first 160 participants of the ongoing ImmuneRACE study and from 1,254 subjects provided by 6 global collaborators.

Enrolling through a virtual design, the prospective study's participants ranged in age from roughly 18 to 90 years and lived across some 23 United States geographic areas. Cohort assignment in the prospective study relied on participant-reported clinical history from a screening survey and a study questionnaire. For ImmuneRACE Cohort 3, a participant was defined as recovered based on two consecutive negative NP/OP PCR tests, clearance by a healthcare professional, or resolution of symptoms. Each participant in the prospective study had whole blood, serum and a nasopharyngeal or oropharyngeal swab collected by mobile phlebotomists. Prospective study participants could optionally give additional blood draws and questionnaires over an approximately two-month period. Prospective study blood samples were shipped either frozen or at room temperature before DNA extraction. TCRbeta CDR3 regions were amplified from genomic DNA using the immunoSEQ Assay, a bias-controlled multiplex PCR. Per the source publication's procedure: The number of nucleated cells in each sample was estimated from the amplification of reference gene primers within the assay. To quantify the absolute abundance of each unique TCRbeta CDR3 rearrangement, sequence reads were collapsed and filtered. For each sample, productive Simpson clonality was calculated by taking the square root of Simpson's diversity index across productive rearrangements. TCRdb obtained this table from immuneACCESS and retained in-frame rearrangements with V and J assigned. These tables miss some clones; where compared with another copy, unresolved V genes account for less than half of the shortfall, and the remainder is unexplained. V, J and clone size are those of that table, while D and trimming were read from the DNA. Present in this sample are over 350,000 clones, 88% of which were seen just once. The top ten hold around 1.2% of the sample.

Overall study outcomes, separate from this receptor: The amount of clinical and demographic metadata varied by source and participant and was provided uncurated.

Material for sequencing was PBMCs or T cells enriched from blood (not recorded which). The V gene is TRBV28 and the J gene is TRBJ1-4; TRBD1 fits 10 bases in the junction. This clonotype originated in a woman aged 18 to 35 who had recovered from COVID-19. The nucleotide sequence reads TGTGCCAGCAGCCTGGGACAGGGGAGTGAAAAACTGTTTTTT. Its protein product is CASSLGQGSEKLFF.